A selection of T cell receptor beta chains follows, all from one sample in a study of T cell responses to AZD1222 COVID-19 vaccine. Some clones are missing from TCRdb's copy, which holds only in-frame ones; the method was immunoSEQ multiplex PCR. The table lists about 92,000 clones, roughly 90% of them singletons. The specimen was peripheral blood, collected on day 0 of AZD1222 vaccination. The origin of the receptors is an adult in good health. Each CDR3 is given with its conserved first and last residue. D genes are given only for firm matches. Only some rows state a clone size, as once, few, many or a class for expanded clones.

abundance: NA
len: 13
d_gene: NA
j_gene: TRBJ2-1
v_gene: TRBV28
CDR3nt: TGTGCCAGCAGTTTAGGTTCCTACAATGAGCAGTTCTTC
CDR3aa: CASSLGSYNEQFF

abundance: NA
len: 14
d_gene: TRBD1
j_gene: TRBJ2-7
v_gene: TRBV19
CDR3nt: TGTGCCAGTAGGCCGGGACAGGGGGCTTACGAGCAGTACTTC
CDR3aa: CASRPGQGAYEQYF

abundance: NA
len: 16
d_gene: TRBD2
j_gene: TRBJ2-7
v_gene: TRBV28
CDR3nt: TGTGCCAGCACCCTCAAGGCGGGGGGCGGACGATACGAGCAGTACTTC
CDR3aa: CASTLKAGGGRYEQYF

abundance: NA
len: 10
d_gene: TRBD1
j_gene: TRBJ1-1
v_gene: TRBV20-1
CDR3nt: TGCAGTGCTCCACAGGGGAGAGCTTTCTTT
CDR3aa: CSAPQGRAFF

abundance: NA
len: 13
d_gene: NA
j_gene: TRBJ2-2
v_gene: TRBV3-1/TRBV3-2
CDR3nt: TGTGCCAGCAGCCAAGGGGGCACCGGGGAGCTGTTTTTT
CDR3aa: CASSQGGTGELFF

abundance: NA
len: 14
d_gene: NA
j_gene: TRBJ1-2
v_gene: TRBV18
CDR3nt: TGTGCCAGCTCACCCGGCAGGGAAGCCGATGGCTACACCTTC
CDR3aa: CASSPGREADGYTF

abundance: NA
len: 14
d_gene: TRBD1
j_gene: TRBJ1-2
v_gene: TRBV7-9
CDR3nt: TGTGCCAGCAGTCCGGGACAGGGCGGCTATGGCTACACCTTC
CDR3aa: CASSPGQGGYGYTF

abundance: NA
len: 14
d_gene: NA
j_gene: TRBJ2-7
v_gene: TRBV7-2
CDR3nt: TGTGCCAGCAAGGGGGGGGTCCCTCTTTACGAGCAGTACTTC
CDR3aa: CASKGGVPLYEQYF

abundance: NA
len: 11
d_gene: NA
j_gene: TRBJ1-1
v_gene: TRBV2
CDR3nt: TGTGCCAGCAGAGAGCTCACCGGGGCTTTCTTT
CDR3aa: CASRELTGAFF

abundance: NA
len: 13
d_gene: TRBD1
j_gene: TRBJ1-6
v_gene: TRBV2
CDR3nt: TGTGCCAGCAGTGACAGGGGGGAGTCACCCCTCCACTTT
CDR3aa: CASSDRGESPLHF

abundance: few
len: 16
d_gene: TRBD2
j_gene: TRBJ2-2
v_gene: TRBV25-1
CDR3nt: TGTGCCAGCAGTGTCCGCGGGAGGGCGAACACCGGGGAGCTGTTTTTT
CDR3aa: CASSVRGRANTGELFF

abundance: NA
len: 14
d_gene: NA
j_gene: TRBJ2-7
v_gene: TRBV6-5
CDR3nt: TGTGCCAGCAGTCCCTTGATAGGGGTGGGGGAGCAGTACTTC
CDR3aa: CASSPLIGVGEQYF

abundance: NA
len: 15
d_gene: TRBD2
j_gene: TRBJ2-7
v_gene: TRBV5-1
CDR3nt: TGCGCCAGCAGCTGGACTAGCGGAGGCTCCTACGAGCAGTACTTC
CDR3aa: CASSWTSGGSYEQYF

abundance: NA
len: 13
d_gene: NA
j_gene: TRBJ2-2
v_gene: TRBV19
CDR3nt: TGTGCCAGTAGTACCCAAGGAGTCGGGGAGCTGTTTTTT
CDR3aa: CASSTQGVGELFF

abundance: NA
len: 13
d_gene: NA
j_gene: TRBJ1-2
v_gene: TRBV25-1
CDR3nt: TGTGCCAGCAGTCTCGCCGGGACGAATGGCTACACCTTC
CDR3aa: CASSLAGTNGYTF

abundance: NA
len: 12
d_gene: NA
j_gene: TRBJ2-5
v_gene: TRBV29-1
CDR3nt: TGCAGCGTACATCTGAATCGGGAGACCCAGTACTTC
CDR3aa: CSVHLNRETQYF

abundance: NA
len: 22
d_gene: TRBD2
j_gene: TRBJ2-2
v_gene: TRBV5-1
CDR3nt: TGCGCCAGCAGCTGGCACCATACTAGCGGGGTTGGTGAATTCGCGAACACCGGGGAGCTGTTTTTT
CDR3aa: CASSWHHTSGVGEFANTGELFF

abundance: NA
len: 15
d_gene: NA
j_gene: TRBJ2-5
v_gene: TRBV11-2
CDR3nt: TGTGCCAGCAGCTTAGATAGGACGGGCGGTAGGACCCAGTACTTC
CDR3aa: CASSLDRTGGRTQYF

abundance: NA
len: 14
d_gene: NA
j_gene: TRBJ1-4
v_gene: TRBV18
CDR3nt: TGTGCCAGCTCACAGGGAGCTGAAAACGGAAAACTGTTTTTT
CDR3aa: CASSQGAENGKLFF

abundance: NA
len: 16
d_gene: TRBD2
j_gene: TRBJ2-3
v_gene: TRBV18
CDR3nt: TGTGCCAGCTCACCAAGCCTAGCGGGAAGCACAGATACGCAGTATTTT
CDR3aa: CASSPSLAGSTDTQYF

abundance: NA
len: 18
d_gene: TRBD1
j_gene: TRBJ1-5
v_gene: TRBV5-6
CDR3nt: TGTGCCAGCAGCCGTGGGGGACAGCCACCTCATAGCAATCAGCCCCAGCATTTT
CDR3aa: CASSRGGQPPHSNQPQHF

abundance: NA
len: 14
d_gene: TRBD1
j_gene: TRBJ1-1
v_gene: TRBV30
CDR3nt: TGTGCCTGGAGTGGGGACAGGAGGAACACTGAAGCTTTCTTT
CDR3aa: CAWSGDRRNTEAFF

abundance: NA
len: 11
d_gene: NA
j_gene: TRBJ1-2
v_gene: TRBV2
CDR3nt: TGTGCCAGCAGTGTTTTGACTGGCTACACCTTC
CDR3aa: CASSVLTGYTF

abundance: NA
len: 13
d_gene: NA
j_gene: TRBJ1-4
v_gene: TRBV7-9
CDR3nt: TGTGCCAGCAGCCCCGCGTCTAATGAAAAACTGTTTTTT
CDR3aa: CASSPASNEKLFF

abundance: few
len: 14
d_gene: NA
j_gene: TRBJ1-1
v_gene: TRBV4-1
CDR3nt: TGCGCCAGCAGCCAAGATCCCGTGAACACTGAAGCTTTCTTT
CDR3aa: CASSQDPVNTEAFF

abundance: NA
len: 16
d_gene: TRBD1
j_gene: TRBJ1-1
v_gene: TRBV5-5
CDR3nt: TGTGCCAGCAGCTTGGAGGGCCAGGGGGCTCTCACTGAAGCTTTCTTT
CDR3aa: CASSLEGQGALTEAFF

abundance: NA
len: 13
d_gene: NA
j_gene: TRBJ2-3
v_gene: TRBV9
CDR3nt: TGTGCCAGCAGCGGAGCGAGGGCAGATACGCAGTATTTT
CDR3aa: CASSGARADTQYF

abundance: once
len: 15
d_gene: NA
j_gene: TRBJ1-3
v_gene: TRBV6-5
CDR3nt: TGTGCCAGCAGTTCCGGACAACCCTCTGGAAACACCATATATTTT
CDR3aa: CASSSGQPSGNTIYF

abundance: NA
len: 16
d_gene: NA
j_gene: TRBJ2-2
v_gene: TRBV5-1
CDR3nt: TGCGCCAGCAGCTCACTGCAGACAGATAACACCGGGGAGCTGTTTTTT
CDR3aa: CASSSLQTDNTGELFF